This TCR beta chain derives from a study of blood T cell repertoires in COVID-19. About the study: Whether acute or convalescent, the COVID-19 samples came from the United States, Italy and Spain. Nucleic acid was either cDNA or gDNA, and it came from T cells, B-cell-depleted T cells, or PBMCs.

Study processing details: Estimation of nucleated cell counts relied on the amplification of reference gene primers. Profiled with immunoSEQ multiplex PCR; TCRdb holds only in-frame clones, not every one. That table is the source of V, J and clone size, and D and trimming were worked out from the DNA. The sample includes hundreds of thousands of clones, 65% to 85% seen only once; the top ten take 1.3%. CDR1 is LGHDT and CDR2 is YNNKEL in the germline V gene (reference sequence). This CDR3 has 16 amino acids. V lost 4 bases to trimming and J lost 2 bases, with 15 bases between them. This TCR came from a woman aged 25 to 45 with COVID-19, enrolled during active disease. Sequencing was carried out using peripheral blood. The V gene is TRBV3-1 (or the pseudogene TRBV3-2), the J gene TRBJ1-5, with no clear D. CDR3 nucleotide sequence: TGTGCCAGCAGCCCTAACGATCCTCTCGGCAATCAGCCCCAGCATTTT. It is translated as CASSPNDPLGNQPQHF.